This passage covers 26 T cell receptor beta chains from one sample sequenced in a study of cytomegalovirus exposure and HLA in healthy donors. 60 Vbeta and 13 Jbeta primers were used in PCR. The protocol was immunoSEQ multiplex PCR, while the TCRdb copy is restricted to in-frame clones and leaves out a portion. The sample comprises some 95,000 clones, roughly 75% of which are singletons, and about 7.3% rests with the top ten. Specimen: PBMCs. The receptor source for this set is a man under 40 in good health and CMV-seronegative.

This CDR3 reads CASSLGELETQYF. The CDR3 nucleotides are TGCGCCAGCAGCTTGGGAGAGCTCGAGACCCAGTACTTC. The rearrangement links TRBV5-1 to TRBJ2-5; D not resolved. Germline assignment: CDR1 SGHRS and CDR2 YFSETQ. CDR3 length equals 13 residues. The V end was cut by 0 bases, the J end by 5 bases, with 8 bases between.

The chain joins TRBV5-1 to TRBJ2-5, with a tentative D call TRBD2 (6 bases). Trimming stripped 4 bases from V and 4 bases from J, with 20 bases between. Germline V gives CDR1 SGHRS, CDR2 YFSETQ. CDR3 length: 16 amino acids. The CDR3 DNA reads as TGCGCCAGCAGCACAATTGGACGGCGGGAAGGAGAGACCCAGTACTTC. This translates into CASSTIGRREGETQYF.

This chain links TRBV14 with TRBJ2-7; D possibly corresponds to TRBD1 (6 bases). V lost 4 bases to trimming and J lost 5 bases, with 18 bases between them. CDR1 is SGHDN, CDR2 FVKESK, per germline. CDR3 size: 15 residues. CDR3 protein: CASSPTGLRGHEQYF. CDR3 nucleotides: TGTGCCAGCAGCCCTACAGGGTTACGGGGCCACGAGCAGTACTTC.

The V gene is TRBV5-8, the J gene TRBJ2-1, with D possibly TRBD2 on 6 matching bases. There are 15 residues in the CDR3. Trimming took 4 bases from V and 9 from J, leaving 20 bases between them. The germline CDR1 and CDR2 sequences are SGHTS and YDEGEE. The CDR3 sequence: CASSVTPGDFGEQFF. The CDR3 DNA reads TGTGCCAGCAGCGTGACACCGGGGGATTTCGGTGAGCAGTTCTTC.

This chain links TRBV15 with TRBJ2-3; 11 bases are shared with TRBD2. Losses at the gene ends were 3 bases for V and 4 bases for J; bases not matched to a gene: 3. The CDR3 is 15 residues long. Germline V gene sequence: CDR1 LNHNV, CDR2 YYDKDF (reference sequence). In nucleotides, the CDR3 is TGTGCCACCAGCAGTATACTAGCGGGAGCAGATACGCAGTATTTT. It codes for CATSSILAGADTQYF.

This clone was detected only once. This chain uses TRBV9 with TRBJ2-3, with D maybe TRBD2 (8 bases). CDR1 is SGDLS and CDR2 is YYNGEE in the germline V gene. There are 18 residues in the CDR3. The ends were cut back, 3 bases at V and 0 bases at J, with 20 bases in the middle. DNA for the CDR3: TGTGCCAGCAGCGCGGGGGGGACAGCCCTGGCTAGCACAGATACGCAGTATTTT. Its translation: CASSAGGTALASTDTQYF. Full variable domain (missing parts from reference TRBV9 and TRBJ2-3): DSGVTQTPKHLITATGQRVTLRCSPRSGDLSVYWYQQSLDQGLQFLIQYYNGEERAKGNILERFSAQQFPDLHSELNLSSLELGDSALYFCASSAGGTALASTDTQYFGPGTRLTVL.

This clone was found once. The rearrangement uses TRBV7-8 and TRBJ2-1; 9 positions match TRBD1. The V and J ends lost 5 bases and 6 bases, in that order; junction bases with no gene match: 8. The CDR3 runs 15 residues. Germline lookup yields CDR1 SGHVS and CDR2 FQNEAQ. CDR3 amino acids: CASSPRGDRVNEQFF. CDR3 nucleotide sequence: TGTGCCAGCAGCCCTAGAGGGGACAGGGTCAATGAGCAGTTCTTC.

The chain couples TRBV5-4 to TRBJ2-7, with 8 nucleotides matching TRBD1. V dropped 4 bases and J dropped 6; count of bases not matched to a gene: 9. The CDR3 runs to 14 residues. The germline gives CDR1 SGHNT, CDR2 YYREEE (reference sequence). CDR3 protein: CASSRGTGTCEQYF. The CDR3 DNA reads as TGTGCCAGCAGCCGCGGGACAGGTACCTGCGAGCAGTACTTC.

This clone appeared a few times. This sequence joins TRBV6-4 and TRBJ2-3, with 11 bases fitting TRBD2. The CDR3 covers 16 residues. Germline trimming cut 3 bases from V and 0 bases from J; bases unmatched to any gene: 2. CDR1 is MRHNA, CDR2 SNTAGT, per germline. CDR3 sequence reads: CASSELAGASTDTQYF. The DNA of the CDR3 is TGTGCCAGCAGTGAACTAGCGGGGGCCAGCACAGATACGCAGTATTTT.

The gene calls are TRBV30 and TRBJ1-5, with 8 nucleotides matching TRBD1. The CDR3 runs 14 residues. V lost 0 bases to trimming and J lost 6 bases; unmatched junction nucleotides: 4. Looked up from germline, CDR1 is GTSNPN and CDR2 is SVGIG (reference sequence). CDR3 in amino acids: CAWSVQGAAQPQHF. In DNA form, the CDR3 reads TGTGCCTGGAGTGTTCAGGGGGCTGCTCAGCCCCAGCATTTT.

This clone was seen a single time. The chain couples TRBV6-1 to TRBJ2-1; 10 nucleotides agree with TRBD2. Germline CDR1 reads MNHNS; CDR2 reads SASEGT. CDR3 length: 18 amino acids. The junction had 7 bases not matched to a gene; V was cut back by 0 bases and J by 2 bases. This CDR3 is CASSEASGGAVPYNEQFF. Written as DNA, the CDR3 is TGTGCCAGCAGTGAAGCAAGCGGGGGGGCCGTACCCTACAATGAGCAGTTCTTC.

The chain links TRBV12-5 to TRBJ1-1; maybe TRBD1 (6 bases). The V gene lost 6 bases and the J gene lost 3 bases, with 11 bases spanning the gap. This CDR3 has 13 amino acids. Per germline, CDR1 LGHNT and CDR2 FRNRAP. The chain's CDR3 is CASGDSRYTEAFF. Here the CDR3 DNA reads TGTGCTAGTGGGGACAGCCGTTACACTGAAGCTTTCTTT. The complete variable domain, with remaining parts taken from reference TRBV12-5 and TRBJ1-1, reads DARVTQTPRHKVTEMGQEVTMRCQPILGHNTVFWYRQTMMQGLELLAYFRNRAPLDDSGMPKDRFSAEMPDATLATLKIQPSEPRDSAVYFCASGDSRYTEAFFGQGTRLTVV.

The chain has TRBV5-6 and TRBJ2-1; 8 bases map to TRBD2. The V gene's germline CDR1 is SGHDT and CDR2 YYEEEE. The CDR3 is 15 residues long. V was pared by 3 bases and J by 3 bases, with 5 bases of the junction left unmatched. The CDR3 nucleotides read TGTGCCAGCAGCTATGCCGGGACTAGCTACAATGAGCAGTTCTTC. The encoded protein is CASSYAGTSYNEQFF.

This clone was detected many times. V and J are TRBV19 and TRBJ2-7, with D maybe TRBD1 (5 bases). The CDR3 totals 15 residues. The germline V gene has CDR1 LNHDA and CDR2 SQIVND (reference sequence). V lost 5 bases and J 1 base, leaving 15 bases between the germline ends. The CDR3 reads CASSFDSSPSYEQYF. The CDR3 DNA reads as TGTGCCAGTAGTTTTGACAGCTCTCCTTCCTACGAGCAGTACTTC.

The V call is TRBV6-5, the J call TRBJ2-7; 8 bases align to TRBD2. The germline gives CDR1 MNHEY, CDR2 SVGAGI. This CDR3 is 13 amino acids long. With 6 bases clipped from V and 2 bases from J, the junction kept 3 bases outside the gene matches. The CDR3 DNA is TGTGCCAGCAGAGGGACTAGAGCCTACGAGCAGTACTTC. This translates into CASRGTRAYEQYF.

The chain is built from TRBV5-4 and TRBJ2-1; 7 positions agree with TRBD1. Trimming removed 0 bases from V and 1 base from J; junction bases left unmatched: 4. CDR3 length: 16 residues. CDR1 SGHNT and CDR2 YYREEE come from the germline V gene (reference sequence). Here the CDR3 reads CASSLAPRGSYNEQFF. For the CDR3, the DNA is TGTGCCAGCAGCTTGGCCCCCAGGGGGTCCTACAATGAGCAGTTCTTC.

The genes are TRBV4-3 and TRBJ2-3, with D perhaps matching TRBD2 (5 bases). The CDR3 has 16 residues. The germline V gene encodes CDR1 LGHNA and CDR2 YSLEER. Trimming stripped 3 bases from V and 2 bases from J, with 15 bases between. DNA of the CDR3: TGCGCCAGCAGCCAGGGAGAGGTGAGACCCACAGATACGCAGTATTTT. Protein sequence: CASSQGEVRPTDTQYF.

This chain joins TRBV7-6 and TRBJ2-3; 12 nucleotides align to TRBD2. CDR3 length equals 19 residues. Germline-derived CDR1 and CDR2 are SGHVS and FNYEAQ. The junction had 9 bases not matched to a gene; V was cut back by 2 bases and J by 0 bases. CDR3 sequence: CASSLPIRLAGASTDTQYF. CDR3 nucleotide sequence: TGTGCCAGCAGCTTACCGATAAGACTAGCGGGGGCTAGCACAGATACGCAGTATTTT.

Only a few counts were recorded for this clone. The rearrangement joins TRBV10-2 to TRBJ1-5, with 7 nucleotides matching TRBD1. The length of the CDR3 is 16 residues. With 6 bases clipped from V and 2 bases from J, the junction kept 10 bases outside the gene matches. Looked up from germline, CDR1 is WSHSY and CDR2 is SAAADI. The CDR3 nucleotides are TGCGCCAGCAGGGATTCAGGGGGAAGTGGCAATCAGCCCCAGCATTTT. Encoded protein: CASRDSGGSGNQPQHF.

This clone was counted between two and nine times. V is TRBV11-2 and J is TRBJ1-2; 7 nucleotides match TRBD1. Germline V gene sequence: CDR1 SGHAT, CDR2 FQNNGV. CDR3 length: 15 residues. J gave up 2 bases and V 3 bases, and 6 bases lay outside the gene matches. The CDR3, as DNA: TGTGCCAGCAGCTTGCTACCGGGACAGAACTATGGCTACACCTTC. This gives the protein CASSLLPGQNYGYTF.

The rearrangement uses TRBV5-4 and TRBJ1-5; D call uncertain. Germline V lookup: CDR1 SGHNT, CDR2 YYREEE (reference sequence). The CDR3 has 12 amino acids. V dropped 2 bases and J dropped 6 bases, with 6 bases sitting between them. CDR3 in DNA: TGTGCCAGCAGCTTCGGTTCTCAGCCCCAGCATTTT. As protein: CASSFGSQPQHF.

Only a few counts were recorded for this clone. The chain recombines TRBV27 with TRBJ2-7; TRBD1 matches 7 bases. CDR3 length: 16 amino acids. The germline V gene has CDR1 MNHEY and CDR2 SMNVEV (reference sequence). J was trimmed by 2 bases and V by 3 bases; bases with no gene match: 10. This CDR3 is CASSFGPGTEAYEQYF. CDR3 sequence (DNA): TGTGCCAGCAGTTTCGGACCCGGGACAGAGGCCTACGAGCAGTACTTC.

This clone was seen only a few times. CDR3 sequence: CASSQDPREQFF. The CDR3 DNA sequence: TGCGCCAGCAGCCAAGATCCCCGTGAGCAGTTCTTC. The chain uses TRBV4-3 and TRBJ2-1, with D uncertain. With 0 bases removed from V and 9 bases from J, the gap between germline ends came to 6 bases. The CDR3 consists of 12 residues. CDR1 is LGHNA, CDR2 YSLEER, per germline.

Only one count was recorded for this clone. The CDR3 bases are TGTGCCAGCTCACCACCTAGCGACACAGATACGCAGTATTTT. The encoded protein is CASSPPSDTDTQYF. J is TRBJ2-3 and V is TRBV18; maybe TRBD2 (5 bases). The V end lost 0 bases, the J end lost 2 bases, and 6 bases lay between the germline ends. Germline V gene sequence: CDR1 KGHSH, CDR2 LQKENI. The CDR3 totals 14 residues.

The CDR3 DNA follows: TGTGCCACCAGCAGAGTCACGCCGGGGCCCCTCCACTTT. Translated: CATSRVTPGPLHF. The chain recombines TRBV15 with TRBJ1-6; D gene ambiguous. The CDR3 extends over 13 amino acids. Trimming cost V 1 base and J 13 bases, with 11 bases left between them. Per the germline V gene, CDR1 is LNHNV and CDR2 is YYDKDF (reference sequence).

The chain carries TRBV7-9 and TRBJ2-3; tentatively, D is TRBD1 (6 bases). This CDR3 is built from 14 residues. V lost 5 bases and J lost 5, with 14 bases in between. Germline V gene lookup returns CDR1 SEHNR and CDR2 FQNEAQ (reference sequence). The CDR3 reads CASSQGQSGDTQYF. The CDR3 bases are TGTGCCAGCAGCCAGGGACAATCAGGAGATACGCAGTATTTT.